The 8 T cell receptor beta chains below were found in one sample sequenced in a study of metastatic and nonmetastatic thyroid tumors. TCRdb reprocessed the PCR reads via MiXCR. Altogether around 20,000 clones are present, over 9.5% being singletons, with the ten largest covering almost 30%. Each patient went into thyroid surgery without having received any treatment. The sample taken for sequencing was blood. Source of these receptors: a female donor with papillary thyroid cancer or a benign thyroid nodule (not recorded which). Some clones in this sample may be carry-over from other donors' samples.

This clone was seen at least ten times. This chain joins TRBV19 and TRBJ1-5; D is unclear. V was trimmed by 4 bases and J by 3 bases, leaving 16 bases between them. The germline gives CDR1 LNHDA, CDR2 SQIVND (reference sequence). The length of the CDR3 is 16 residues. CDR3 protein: CASSTANPTDNQPQHF. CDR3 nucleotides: TGTGCCAGTAGTACCGCCAATCCGACGGACAATCAGCCCCAGCATTTT.

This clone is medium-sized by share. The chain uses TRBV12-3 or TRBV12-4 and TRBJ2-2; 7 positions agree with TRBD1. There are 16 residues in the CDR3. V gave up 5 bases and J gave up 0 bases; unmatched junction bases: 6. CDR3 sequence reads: CASSASGTANTGELFF. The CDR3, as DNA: TGTGCCAGCAGTGCGTCCGGGACAGCGAACACCGGGGAGCTGTTTTTT.

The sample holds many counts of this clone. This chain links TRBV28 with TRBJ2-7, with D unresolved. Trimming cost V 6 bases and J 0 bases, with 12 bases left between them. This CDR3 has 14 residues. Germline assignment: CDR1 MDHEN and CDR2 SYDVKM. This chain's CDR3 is CASSPMAISYEQYF. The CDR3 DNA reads TGTGCCAGCAGCCCTATGGCTATCTCCTACGAGCAGTACTTC.

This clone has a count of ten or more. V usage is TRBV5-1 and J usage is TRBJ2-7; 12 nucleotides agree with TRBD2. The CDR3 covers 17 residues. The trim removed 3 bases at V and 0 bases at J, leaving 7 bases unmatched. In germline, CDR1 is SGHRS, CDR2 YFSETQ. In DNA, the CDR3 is TGCGCCAGCAGCTCCCCTGAGGGACTAGCGGGCTCCTACGAGCAGTACTTC. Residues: CASSSPEGLAGSYEQYF.

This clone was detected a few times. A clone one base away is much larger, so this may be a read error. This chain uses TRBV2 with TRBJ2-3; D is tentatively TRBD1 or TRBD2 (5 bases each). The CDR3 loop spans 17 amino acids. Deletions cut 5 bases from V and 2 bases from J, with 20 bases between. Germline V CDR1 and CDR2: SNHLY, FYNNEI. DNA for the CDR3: TGTGCCAGCAGTATTCAATGGGACCCACTTAACACAGATACGCAGTATTTT. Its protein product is CASSIQWDPLNTDTQYF.

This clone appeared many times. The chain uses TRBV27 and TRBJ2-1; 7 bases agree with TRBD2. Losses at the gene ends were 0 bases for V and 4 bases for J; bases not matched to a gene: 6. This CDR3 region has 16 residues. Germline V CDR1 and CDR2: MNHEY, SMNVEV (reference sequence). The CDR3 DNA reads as TGTGCCAGCAGTTTATCGTTCCCGGGAGGATACAATGAGCAGTTCTTC. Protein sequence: CASSLSFPGGYNEQFF.

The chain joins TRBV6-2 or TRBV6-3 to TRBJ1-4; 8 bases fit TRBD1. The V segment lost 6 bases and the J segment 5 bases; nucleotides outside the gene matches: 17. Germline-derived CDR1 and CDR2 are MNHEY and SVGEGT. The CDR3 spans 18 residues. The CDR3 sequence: CASSRGQGEAPVNEKLFF. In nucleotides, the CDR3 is TGTGCCAGCAGCCGAGGACAGGGTGAGGCTCCGGTAAATGAAAAACTGTTTTTT.

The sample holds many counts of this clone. The CDR3 nucleotides read TGTGCCAGCTCACCGCCCCAAAGAGCTGGTGGCTACACCTTC. It encodes CASSPPQRAGGYTF. This chain joins TRBV18 and TRBJ1-2; D remains ambiguous. The V gene's germline CDR1 is KGHSH and CDR2 LQKENI. The CDR3 loop spans 14 amino acids. Trimming pared 3 bases from V and 7 bases from J, leaving 15 bases between. Supplemented by reference TRBV18 and TRBJ1-2, the full variable domain reads NAGVMQNPRHLVRRRGQEARLRCSPMKGHSHVYWYRQLPEEGLKFMVYLQKENIIDESGMPKERFSAEFPKEGPSILRIQQVVRGDSAAYFCASSPPQRAGGYTFGSGTRLTVV.